This TCR beta chain was found in a study of PD-L1 blockade in urothelial cancer. V dropped 4 bases and J dropped 1 base, with 11 bases sitting between them. The CDR3 totals 14 residues. CDR1 is SGHTA and CDR2 is FQGNSA in the germline V gene. Clones were read by immunoSEQ multiplex PCR, and TCRdb kept only the in-frame ones, dropping some. The profile shows tens of thousands of clones, less than 90% of them singletons. As for time point: pretreatment peripheral blood. The chain links TRBV7-2 to TRBJ2-7; TRBD1 is a possible D gene (6 bases). The source is a woman in her seventies with urothelial cancer. The material sequenced was PBMCs, taken around atezolizumab (anti-PD-L1) treatment. As DNA, the CDR3 is TGTGCCAGCAGCTACACTCAGGGGTCCTACGAGCAGTACTTC. Its translation is CASSYTQGSYEQYF.